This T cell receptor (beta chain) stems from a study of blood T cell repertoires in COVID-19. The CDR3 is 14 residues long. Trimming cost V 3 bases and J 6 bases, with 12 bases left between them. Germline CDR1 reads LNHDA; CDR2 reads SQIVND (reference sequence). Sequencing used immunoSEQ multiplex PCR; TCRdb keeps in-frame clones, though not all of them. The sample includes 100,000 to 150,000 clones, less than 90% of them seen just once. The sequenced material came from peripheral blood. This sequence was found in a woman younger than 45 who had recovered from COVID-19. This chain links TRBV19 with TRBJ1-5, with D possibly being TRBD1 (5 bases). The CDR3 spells CASSMGQGGQPQHF. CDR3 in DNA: TGTGCCAGTAGTATGGGGCAGGGTGGTCAGCCCCAGCATTTT.